The 18 T cell receptor beta chains reported below all come from one sample, sequenced in a study of long-term antiretroviral therapy in people with HIV (dated by TCRdb to about 2022). The immunoSEQ hsTCRB v3.0 assay was used at survey level resolution for TRB variable region sequencing. TCRdb retrieved this table from immuneACCESS and kept in-frame rearrangements only. Not all clones are present; in checked studies, unresolved V genes account for under half, and no reason is known for the remainder. For this sample there are tens of thousands of clones; 85% appear just once. The ten largest clones represent around 4.6% of the sample. This specimen was unsorted PBMCs, taken approximately 2.7 years before starting antiretroviral therapy. Source of these receptors: a woman in her twenties or thirties with HIV.

The rearrangement links TRBV9 to TRBJ1-5, with TRBD1 matching 9 bases. This CDR3 comprises 15 residues. Looked up from germline, CDR1 is SGDLS and CDR2 is YYNGEE. V dropped 4 bases and J dropped 3; count of bases not matched to a gene: 5. The CDR3 DNA reads as TGTGCCAGCAGCCCCTGGACAGGGGACAATCAGCCCCAGCATTTT. It is translated as CASSPWTGDNQPQHF. Supplemented by reference TRBV9 and TRBJ1-5, the full variable domain reads DSGVTQTPKHLITATGQRVTLRCSPRSGDLSVYWYQQSLDQGLQFLIQYYNGEERAKGNILERFSAQQFPDLHSELNLSSLELGDSALYFCASSPWTGDNQPQHFGDGTRLSIL.

The chain carries TRBV5-5 and TRBJ1-5, with D possibly TRBD1 on 6 matching bases. The CDR3 is made up of 15 amino acids. V dropped 5 bases and J dropped 2 bases, with 14 bases sitting between them. Germline CDR1 reads SGHKS; CDR2 reads YYEKEE (reference sequence). CDR3 nucleotide sequence: TGTGCCAGCAGTCGGGACAAAGCGGGCAATCAGCCCCAGCATTTT. Translated: CASSRDKAGNQPQHF.

This chain links TRBV7-3 with TRBJ1-2; tentatively, D is TRBD1 (5 bases). V lost 5 bases and J lost 6, with 22 bases in between. The length of the CDR3 is 16 residues. Per germline, CDR1 SGHTA and CDR2 FQGTGA. CDR3: CASSPAWNRDPDGYTF. The CDR3 DNA reads as TGTGCCAGCAGCCCCGCGTGGAATAGGGACCCAGATGGCTACACCTTC. The full variable domain, its missing parts supplied by reference TRBV7-3 and TRBJ1-2, is GAGVSQTPSNKVTEKGKYVELRCDPISGHTALYWYRQSLGQGPEFLIYFQGTGAADDSGLPNDRFFAVRPEGSVSTLKIQRTERGDSAVYLCASSPAWNRDPDGYTFGSGTRLTVV.

CDR3 nucleotide sequence: TGTGCCAGCTCACCACGGCAGATACAGGGCGAGAACACTGAAGCTTTCTTT. This codes for CASSPRQIQGENTEAFF. V gene TRBV18 combines with J gene TRBJ1-1; a weak D match, TRBD1 (6 bases). V shed 1 base and J shed 1 base, with 16 bases lying between them. CDR3 length equals 17 residues. The germline CDR1 and CDR2 sequences are KGHSH and LQKENI.

The rearrangement uses TRBV4-1 and TRBJ1-3, with no clear D. This CDR3 is built from 15 residues. The V gene's germline CDR1 is MGHRA and CDR2 YSYEKL. The germline V and J ends were trimmed by 5 bases and 4 bases, with 15 bases remaining between them. The DNA of the CDR3 is TGCGCCAGCAGCTCCCCTACACCCAGAGGAAACACCATATATTTT. Translated: CASSSPTPRGNTIYF.

The V gene is TRBV28, the J gene TRBJ2-1; TRBD1 agrees at 8 bases. The J segment lost 3 bases and the V segment lost 8 bases, leaving 12 bases of the junction unmatched. The CDR3 totals 16 residues. In germline, CDR1 is MDHEN, CDR2 SYDVKM. CDR3 residues: CASAKGRTGLYNEQFF. The CDR3 DNA reads as TGTGCCAGCGCGAAGGGCAGGACAGGGCTCTACAATGAGCAGTTCTTC.

The chain recombines TRBV7-2 with TRBJ1-5; D is undetermined. CDR1 is SGHTA and CDR2 is FQGNSA in the germline V gene. Trimming removed 1 base at V and 2 bases at J, with 3 bases between. The CDR3 sequence is 13 residues long. The CDR3, as DNA: TGTGCCAGCAGCTTAGGACGCAATCAGCCCCAGCATTTT. It yields the protein CASSLGRNQPQHF.

The chain joins TRBV10-3 to TRBJ1-5, with D unresolved. CDR3 length equals 12 residues. From germline, CDR1 is ENHRY and CDR2 SYGVKD. With 3 bases removed from V and 6 bases from J, the gap between germline ends came to 6 bases. The CDR3: CAISDVGQPQHF. In DNA form, the CDR3 reads TGTGCCATCAGTGACGTTGGTCAGCCCCAGCATTTT.

This clone has just one count. The chain links TRBV7-9 to TRBJ1-1; possibly TRBD1 for D (5 bases). CDR1 SEHNR and CDR2 FQNEAQ come from the germline V gene (reference sequence). V dropped 4 bases and J dropped 4 bases, with 10 bases sitting between them. This CDR3 is 13 amino acids long. Here the CDR3 reads CASSSWGVTEAFF. The CDR3 DNA is TGTGCCAGCAGCTCCTGGGGGGTCACTGAAGCTTTCTTT.

The V gene is TRBV4-1, the J gene TRBJ2-3, with D perhaps matching TRBD1 (5 bases). The germline V gene encodes CDR1 MGHRA and CDR2 YSYEKL. This CDR3 comprises 14 residues. Trimming pared 4 bases from V and 0 bases from J, leaving 8 bases between. In nucleotides, the CDR3 is TGCGCCAGCAGCCCAAGACAGAGCACAGATACGCAGTATTTT. Its protein product is CASSPRQSTDTQYF.

The chain employs TRBV5-4 and TRBJ1-2; D is undetermined. The length of the CDR3 is 12 residues. Germline CDR1 SGHNT, CDR2 YYREEE (reference sequence). V lost 4 bases and J lost 6, with 10 bases in between. CDR3 DNA sequence: TGTGCCAGCAGCCGGGAAGGTAATGGCTACACCTTC. Protein sequence: CASSREGNGYTF.

The chain employs TRBV6-1 and TRBJ1-5; D is possibly TRBD1 (5 bases). Germline lookup yields CDR1 MNHNS and CDR2 SASEGT. The CDR3 totals 15 residues. V lost 1 base and J 6 bases, leaving 13 bases between the germline ends. The CDR3 nucleotides are TGTGCCAGCAGTGAAGGGGGGTTGAGGGGTCAGCCCCAGCATTTT. Protein: CASSEGGLRGQPQHF.

This rearrangement joins TRBV6-5 to TRBJ1-2; D is possibly TRBD1 (6 bases). V gave up 2 bases and J gave up 0 bases, with 13 bases separating them. The CDR3 extends over 16 amino acids. Germline V lookup: CDR1 MNHEY, CDR2 SVGAGI. In DNA form, the CDR3 reads TGTGCCAGCAGTTACCTTTCAGGGGCATCTAACTATGGCTACACCTTC. Amino acids: CASSYLSGASNYGYTF.

The count of this clone is one. The CDR3 here is CAWSVLADLNEQFF. CDR3 bases: TGTGCCTGGAGTGTACTAGCGGACCTTAATGAGCAGTTCTTC. The chain employs TRBV30 and TRBJ2-1; 8 nucleotides align to TRBD2. CDR1 and CDR2 (germline): GTSNPN, SVGIG (reference sequence). The CDR3 is 14 residues long. The J segment lost 7 bases and the V segment lost 0 bases, leaving 5 bases of the junction unmatched.

J is TRBJ1-2 and V is TRBV25-1; TRBD1 agrees at 7 bases. CDR1 is MGHDK, CDR2 SYGVNS, per germline. Trimming at V came to 5 bases and at J to 2 bases, leaving 8 bases not matched to a gene. The CDR3 is made up of 15 amino acids. DNA of the CDR3: TGTGCCAGCAGTAGAGAGGGGGCACCAAACTATGGCTACACCTTC. Encoded protein: CASSREGAPNYGYTF.

A note on this clone: The sample has other DNA sequences that encode this CDR3 too. The CDR3 is CASSVGGSSTDTQYF. The CDR3, as DNA: TGTGCCAGCAGCGTAGGAGGCAGTAGCACAGATACGCAGTATTTT. The chain carries TRBV9 and TRBJ2-3; D is uncertain. The length of the CDR3 is 15 residues. Trimming stripped 0 bases from V and 0 bases from J, with 8 bases between. Per germline, CDR1 SGDLS and CDR2 YYNGEE.

V usage is TRBV18 and J usage is TRBJ1-3, with D hard to call. V was pared by 3 bases and J by 0 bases, with 12 bases between. CDR1 is KGHSH, CDR2 LQKENI, per germline. This CDR3 is built from 16 residues. The DNA for the CDR3 is TGTGCCAGCTCACCGGAGGGTTTTCGCTCTGGAAACACCATATATTTT. The encoded protein is CASSPEGFRSGNTIYF.

CDR3 loop: CSVSQLRADTQYF. The CDR3 DNA is TGCAGCGTTAGTCAGCTTCGGGCAGATACGCAGTATTTT. The chain recombines TRBV29-1 with TRBJ2-3, with D unclear. CDR3 length equals 13 residues. Per germline, CDR1 SQVTM and CDR2 ANQGSEA. V lost 5 bases and J lost 4, with 13 bases in between.